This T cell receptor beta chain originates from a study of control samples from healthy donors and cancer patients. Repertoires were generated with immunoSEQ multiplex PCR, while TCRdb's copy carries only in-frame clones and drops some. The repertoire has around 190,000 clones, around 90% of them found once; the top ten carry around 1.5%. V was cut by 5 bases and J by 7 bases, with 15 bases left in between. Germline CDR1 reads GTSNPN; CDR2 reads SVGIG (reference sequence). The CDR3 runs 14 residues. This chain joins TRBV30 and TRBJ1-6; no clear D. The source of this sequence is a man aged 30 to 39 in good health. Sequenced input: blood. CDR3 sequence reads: CAWASPGWNSPLHF. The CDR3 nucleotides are TGTGCCTGGGCTTCCCCGGGTTGGAATTCACCCCTCCACTTT.